Listed below are T cell receptor beta chains from one sample, sequenced in a study of cytomegalovirus exposure and HLA in healthy donors. Produced via immunoSEQ multiplex PCR; TCRdb's table is partial and in-frame only. The table records 200,000 to 250,000 clones, more than 60% of them present only once. Sequenced material: PBMCs. Receptor source: an older woman in good health and CMV-seropositive. Both conserved end residues are trimmed from each CDR3. The order of the fields is V gene, D gene, CDR3 protein. D genes are given only for firm matches.

TRBV5-6	-	ASSFWRQVSGANVLT
TRBV9	-	ASSAISPGHTEAF
TRBV27	TRBD1	ASSSARTGWGQETQY
TRBV4-3	-	ASSHGLAYLPATEAF
TRBV5-1	-	ASSFKVGGTEAF
TRBV7-9	-	ASSPTERGDTQY
TRBV6-6	TRBD1	ASSPLGQSYGYT
TRBV19	-	ASSDQGRNGYT
TRBV28	TRBD1	ASSLGTGHSNQPQH
TRBV21-1	-	ASGRGSSGANVLT
TRBV11-1	TRBD2	ASSLGLAGIDGELF
TRBV7-2	-	ASSLINGILNEQF
TRBV19	TRBD2	ASSLSGGRQTQY
TRBV7-7	-	ASSSTPGGETQY
TRBV29-1	-	SVEGGPSTDTQY
TRBV28	-	ASSFWGQHTGELF
TRBV10-3	TRBD1	AISRDRDSNEQF
TRBV7-3	TRBD2	ASSSLAGWEQY
TRBV18	TRBD1	ASSPPGQGASYSNQPQH
TRBV5-6	-	ASSFLGTPDTQY